These T cell receptor beta chains were read from a single sample in a study of blood T cell repertoires in COVID-19. Sequencing was performed with immunoSEQ multiplex PCR; in TCRdb, only in-frame clones are kept and a portion is missing. This sample has 200,000 to 300,000 clones, with roughly 76% found just once. Sequenced input: peripheral blood. These receptors all come from an elderly woman with COVID-19, enrolled during active disease. CDR3s include the opening cysteine and the closing phenylalanine or tryptophan. A D gene is named only where the DNA matches it firmly. The listing skips clone size in some rows; elsewhere it reads once, few, many or a size class.

v_call: TRBV7-2
d_call: TRBD1
clone_size: -
j_call: TRBJ1-1
cdr3_aa: CASSPQGARNTEAFF
cdr3_nt: TGTGCCAGCAGCCCACAGGGGGCGCGGAACACTGAAGCTTTCTTT

v_call: TRBV7-9
d_call: -
clone_size: once
j_call: TRBJ1-1
cdr3_aa: CALGRLGGYGFSPEAFF
cdr3_nt: TGTGCCCTCGGCAGGTTGGGGGGGTACGGGTTCAGCCCTGAAGCTTTCTTT

v_call: TRBV19
d_call: -
clone_size: -
j_call: TRBJ1-6
cdr3_aa: CASSRFPPGQKNSPLHF
cdr3_nt: TGTGCCAGTAGTAGATTTCCCCCGGGACAAAAAAATTCACCCCTCCACTTT

v_call: TRBV28
d_call: -
clone_size: few
j_call: TRBJ1-6
cdr3_aa: CASSLEGSGSSYNSPLHF
cdr3_nt: TGTGCCAGCAGTTTAGAGGGCTCAGGCAGCTCCTATAATTCACCCCTCCACTTT

v_call: TRBV13
d_call: -
clone_size: -
j_call: TRBJ1-2
cdr3_aa: CASSSLQGRGGYTF
cdr3_nt: TGTGCCAGCAGCTCCCTACAGGGCAGGGGCGGCTACACCTTC

v_call: TRBV4-2
d_call: TRBD2
clone_size: -
j_call: TRBJ2-1
cdr3_aa: CASSQGTSGGYEQFF
cdr3_nt: TGTGCCAGCAGCCAAGGGACTAGCGGGGGCTATGAGCAGTTCTTC

v_call: TRBV15
d_call: -
clone_size: -
j_call: TRBJ1-5
cdr3_aa: CATSRGDNSNQPQHF
cdr3_nt: TGTGCCACCAGCAGAGGAGACAATAGCAATCAGCCCCAGCATTTT

v_call: TRBV4-2
d_call: TRBD2
clone_size: -
j_call: TRBJ2-5
cdr3_aa: CASSQDRGTSGPGLSQYF
cdr3_nt: TGTGCCAGCAGCCAAGATCGGGGAACTAGCGGTCCCGGGTTGTCCCAGTACTTC

v_call: TRBV7-9
d_call: TRBD1
clone_size: once
j_call: TRBJ2-7
cdr3_aa: CASSKSYGTGGYEQYF
cdr3_nt: TGTGCCAGCAGCAAGAGCTACGGGACAGGGGGATACGAGCAGTACTTC

v_call: TRBV10-3
d_call: -
clone_size: few
j_call: TRBJ1-1
cdr3_aa: CAISEPQADNTEAFF
cdr3_nt: TGTGCCATCAGTGAACCACAGGCGGATAACACTGAAGCTTTCTTT

v_call: TRBV11-3
d_call: -
clone_size: -
j_call: TRBJ2-2
cdr3_aa: CASSLGGTNTGELFF
cdr3_nt: TGTGCCAGCAGCTTAGGAGGGACTAACACCGGGGAGCTGTTTTTT

v_call: TRBV10-2
d_call: TRBD1
clone_size: -
j_call: TRBJ1-5
cdr3_aa: CASPTGQACEQPQHF
cdr3_nt: TGCGCCAGTCCTACTGGACAGGCCTGTGAGCAGCCCCAGCATTTT

v_call: TRBV7-9
d_call: -
clone_size: -
j_call: TRBJ1-4
cdr3_aa: CASSLAQGPRGVYEKLFF
cdr3_nt: TGTGCCAGCAGCTTAGCGCAGGGGCCGCGTGGGGTGTATGAAAAACTGTTTTTT

v_call: TRBV28
d_call: TRBD1
clone_size: -
j_call: TRBJ1-1
cdr3_aa: CASKLRQGASPDTEAFF
cdr3_nt: TGTGCCAGCAAGCTCAGACAGGGGGCTTCTCCAGACACTGAAGCTTTCTTT

v_call: TRBV18
d_call: TRBD2
clone_size: once
j_call: TRBJ2-1
cdr3_aa: CASHLGVAGVGEQFF
cdr3_nt: TGTGCCAGCCACCTGGGGGTAGCGGGAGTAGGTGAGCAGTTCTTC

v_call: TRBV28
d_call: -
clone_size: -
j_call: TRBJ1-2
cdr3_aa: CASSLNRQKGGYTF
cdr3_nt: TGTGCCAGCAGTTTAAATCGACAGAAAGGTGGCTACACCTTC

v_call: TRBV2
d_call: -
clone_size: -
j_call: TRBJ2-2
cdr3_aa: CASSGSRTAILGELFF
cdr3_nt: TGTGCCAGCAGTGGTAGTAGGACAGCGATCCTGGGGGAGCTGTTTTTT

v_call: TRBV19
d_call: TRBD1
clone_size: -
j_call: TRBJ1-1
cdr3_aa: CASSVYYRGVNTEAFF
cdr3_nt: TGTGCCAGTAGTGTTTACTACAGGGGCGTGAACACTGAAGCTTTCTTT

v_call: TRBV7-2
d_call: -
clone_size: once
j_call: TRBJ2-3
cdr3_aa: CASSVQGVGDTQYF
cdr3_nt: TGTGCCAGCAGCGTCCAGGGTGTAGGCGATACGCAGTATTTT

v_call: TRBV30
d_call: TRBD1
clone_size: -
j_call: TRBJ1-5
cdr3_aa: CAWSAGQGNQPQHF
cdr3_nt: TGTGCCTGGAGTGCGGGACAGGGAAATCAGCCCCAGCATTTT

v_call: TRBV18
d_call: -
clone_size: -
j_call: TRBJ2-2
cdr3_aa: CASSPPVGAGELFF
cdr3_nt: TGTGCCAGCTCACCACCCGTGGGAGCCGGGGAGCTGTTTTTT

v_call: TRBV2
d_call: -
clone_size: -
j_call: TRBJ1-2
cdr3_aa: CASSIQGFNYGYTF
cdr3_nt: TGTGCCAGCAGCATCCAGGGGTTCAACTATGGCTACACCTTC

v_call: TRBV7-2
d_call: -
clone_size: -
j_call: TRBJ2-5
cdr3_aa: CASSLEGGAGETQYF
cdr3_nt: TGTGCCAGCAGCTTAGAAGGAGGGGCCGGAGAGACCCAGTACTTC

v_call: TRBV6-1
d_call: TRBD1
clone_size: -
j_call: TRBJ2-4
cdr3_aa: CASSEAGRGLAKNIQYF
cdr3_nt: TGTGCCAGCAGTGAAGCGGGCAGGGGGCTGGCCAAAAACATTCAGTACTTC

v_call: TRBV5-4
d_call: TRBD2
clone_size: once
j_call: TRBJ2-1
cdr3_aa: CASSLVLAGGRNEQFF
cdr3_nt: TGTGCCAGCAGCTTGGTCCTAGCGGGGGGGCGGAATGAGCAGTTCTTC

v_call: TRBV24-1
d_call: TRBD1
clone_size: -
j_call: TRBJ2-5
cdr3_aa: CATSDSGTVQETQYF
cdr3_nt: TGTGCCACCAGTGATTCCGGGACAGTACAAGAGACCCAGTACTTC

v_call: TRBV18
d_call: TRBD1
clone_size: -
j_call: TRBJ2-3
cdr3_aa: CASSSTGDTQYF
cdr3_nt: TGTGCCAGCTCGTCGACAGGGGATACGCAGTATTTT

v_call: TRBV19
d_call: -
clone_size: once
j_call: TRBJ1-1
cdr3_aa: CASSIGRTVPTEAFF
cdr3_nt: TGTGCCAGTAGTATTGGCCGCACAGTCCCAACTGAAGCTTTCTTT

v_call: TRBV25-1
d_call: TRBD2
clone_size: -
j_call: TRBJ2-2
cdr3_aa: CASSEGGVPSTGELFF
cdr3_nt: TGTGCCAGCAGTGAAGGGGGGGTTCCAAGCACCGGGGAGCTGTTTTTT

v_call: TRBV6-2/TRBV6-3
d_call: -
clone_size: -
j_call: TRBJ2-5
cdr3_aa: CASSYGRWGTQYF
cdr3_nt: TGTGCCAGCAGTTACGGGAGATGGGGGACCCAGTACTTC

v_call: TRBV7-8
d_call: TRBD2
clone_size: once
j_call: TRBJ2-3
cdr3_aa: CASSLVLAAMGTDTQYF
cdr3_nt: TGTGCCAGCAGCTTAGTCCTAGCGGCTATGGGTACAGATACGCAGTATTTT

v_call: TRBV2
d_call: -
clone_size: -
j_call: TRBJ1-5
cdr3_aa: CACYAGGNQPQHF
cdr3_nt: TGTGCCTGCTATGCCGGGGGCAATCAGCCCCAGCATTTT

v_call: TRBV30
d_call: -
clone_size: -
j_call: TRBJ1-3
cdr3_aa: CAWSVRGASGNTIYF
cdr3_nt: TGTGCCTGGAGTGTACGGGGGGCCTCTGGAAACACCATATATTTT

v_call: TRBV5-1
d_call: TRBD1
clone_size: -
j_call: TRBJ1-2
cdr3_aa: CASSRLQGARGYTF
cdr3_nt: TGCGCCAGCAGCCGCCTACAGGGGGCTCGGGGCTACACCTTC

v_call: TRBV5-1
d_call: TRBD1
clone_size: -
j_call: TRBJ2-7
cdr3_aa: CASTAGTGTGEQYF
cdr3_nt: TGCGCCAGCACCGCCGGGACAGGGACTGGCGAGCAGTACTTC

v_call: TRBV10-3
d_call: -
clone_size: -
j_call: TRBJ1-3
cdr3_aa: CAISESDWSSGNTIYF
cdr3_nt: TGTGCCATCAGTGAGTCGGATTGGAGCTCTGGAAACACCATATATTTT

v_call: TRBV28
d_call: -
clone_size: -
j_call: TRBJ1-5
cdr3_aa: CAGGGSNQPQHF
cdr3_nt: TGTGCCGGAGGAGGGAGCAATCAGCCCCAGCATTTT

v_call: TRBV18
d_call: -
clone_size: -
j_call: TRBJ2-7
cdr3_aa: CASSPPDNSYEQYF
cdr3_nt: TGTGCCAGCTCACCTCCGGACAACTCCTACGAGCAGTACTTC

v_call: TRBV5-1
d_call: -
clone_size: -
j_call: TRBJ2-1
cdr3_aa: CASSSSGPTYNEQFF
cdr3_nt: TGCGCCAGCAGCTCCAGCGGGCCTACCTACAATGAGCAGTTCTTC

v_call: TRBV19
d_call: TRBD1
clone_size: -
j_call: TRBJ2-3
cdr3_aa: CASSMRTGLTDTQYF
cdr3_nt: TGTGCCAGTAGTATGAGGACAGGCCTCACAGATACGCAGTATTTT

v_call: TRBV29-1
d_call: TRBD2
clone_size: once
j_call: TRBJ2-7
cdr3_aa: CSALKLAGVSYEQYF
cdr3_nt: TGCAGCGCTCTGAAACTAGCGGGAGTATCATACGAGCAGTACTTC

v_call: TRBV7-2
d_call: TRBD2
clone_size: -
j_call: TRBJ2-5
cdr3_aa: CASSLALAGDKATQYF
cdr3_nt: TGTGCCAGCAGCTTAGCACTAGCGGGAGATAAGGCGACCCAGTACTTC

v_call: TRBV5-4
d_call: TRBD1
clone_size: -
j_call: TRBJ2-3
cdr3_aa: CASSPQGAGITDTQYF
cdr3_nt: TGTGCCAGCAGCCCGCAGGGGGCAGGGATCACAGATACGCAGTATTTT

v_call: TRBV29-1
d_call: -
clone_size: -
j_call: TRBJ2-7
cdr3_aa: CSVSGAYEQYF
cdr3_nt: TGCAGCGTTTCAGGTGCCTACGAGCAGTACTTC

v_call: TRBV19
d_call: TRBD1
clone_size: many
j_call: TRBJ2-2
cdr3_aa: CASSIDVNRGATGELFF
cdr3_nt: TGTGCCAGTAGTATAGACGTAAACAGGGGTGCCACCGGGGAGCTGTTTTTT

v_call: TRBV7-2
d_call: TRBD1
clone_size: -
j_call: TRBJ1-5
cdr3_aa: CASSFAGGPGQPQHF
cdr3_nt: TGTGCCAGCAGCTTCGCAGGGGGCCCAGGTCAGCCCCAGCATTTT

v_call: TRBV7-6
d_call: -
clone_size: -
j_call: TRBJ2-1
cdr3_aa: CASSHAGSANEQFF
cdr3_nt: TGTGCCAGCAGCCACGCGGGGTCTGCCAATGAGCAGTTCTTC

v_call: TRBV10-2
d_call: TRBD1
clone_size: few
j_call: TRBJ1-5
cdr3_aa: CASGRTQGPQPQHF
cdr3_nt: TGCGCCAGCGGACGTACACAGGGGCCCCAGCCCCAGCATTTT

v_call: TRBV15
d_call: TRBD1
clone_size: -
j_call: TRBJ1-2
cdr3_aa: CATSGTGAIGNGYTF
cdr3_nt: TGTGCCACCAGCGGGACAGGGGCCATAGGTAACGGCTACACCTTC